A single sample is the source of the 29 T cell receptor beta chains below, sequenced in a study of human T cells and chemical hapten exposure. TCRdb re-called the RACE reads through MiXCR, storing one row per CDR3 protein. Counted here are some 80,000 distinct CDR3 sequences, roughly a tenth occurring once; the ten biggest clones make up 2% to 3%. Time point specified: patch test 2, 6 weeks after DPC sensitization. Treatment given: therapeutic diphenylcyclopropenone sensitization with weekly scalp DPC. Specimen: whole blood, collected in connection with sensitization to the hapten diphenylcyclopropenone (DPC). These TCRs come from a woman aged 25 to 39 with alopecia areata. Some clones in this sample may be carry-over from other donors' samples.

The CDR3 region has the DNA TGTGCCATATCCCAGGGGAATAGCAATCAGCCCCAGCATTTT. It encodes CAISQGNSNQPQHF. The chain joins TRBV12-3 or TRBV12-4 to TRBJ1-5; a weak D match, TRBD1 (6 bases). V dropped 10 bases and J dropped 0 bases, with 13 bases sitting between them. The CDR3 length is 14 residues.

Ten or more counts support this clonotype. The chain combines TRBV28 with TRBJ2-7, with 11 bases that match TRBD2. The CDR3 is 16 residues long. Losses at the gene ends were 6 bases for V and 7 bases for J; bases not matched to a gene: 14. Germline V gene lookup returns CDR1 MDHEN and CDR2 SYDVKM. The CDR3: CASRRTRLAGLREQYF. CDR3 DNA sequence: TGTGCCAGCAGACGGACTCGACTAGCGGGACTACGGGAGCAGTACTTC. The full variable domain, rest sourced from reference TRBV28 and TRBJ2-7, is DVKVTQSSRYLVKRTGEKVFLECVQDMDHENMFWYRQDPGLGLRLIYFSYDVKMKEKGDIPEGYSVSREKKERFSLILESASTNQTSMYLCASRRTRLAGLREQYFGPGTRLTVT.

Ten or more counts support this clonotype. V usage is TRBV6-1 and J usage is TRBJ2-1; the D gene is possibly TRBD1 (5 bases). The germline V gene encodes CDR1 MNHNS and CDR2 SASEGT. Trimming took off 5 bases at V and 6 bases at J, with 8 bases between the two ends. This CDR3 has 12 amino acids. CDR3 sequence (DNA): TGTGCCAGCAGTAGGGGATCCAATGAGCAGTTCTTC. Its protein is CASSRGSNEQFF.

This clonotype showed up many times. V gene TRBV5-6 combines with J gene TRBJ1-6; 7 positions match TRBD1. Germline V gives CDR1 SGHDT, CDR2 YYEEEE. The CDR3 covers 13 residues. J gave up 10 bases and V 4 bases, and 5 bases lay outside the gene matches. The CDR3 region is CASSLRQGSPLHF. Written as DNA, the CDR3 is TGTGCCAGCAGCCTCCGACAGGGATCACCCCTCCACTTT.

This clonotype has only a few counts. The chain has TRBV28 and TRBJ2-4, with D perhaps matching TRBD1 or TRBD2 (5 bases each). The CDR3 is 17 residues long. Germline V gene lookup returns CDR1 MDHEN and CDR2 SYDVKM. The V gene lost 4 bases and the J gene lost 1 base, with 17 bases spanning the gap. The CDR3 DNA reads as TGTGCCAGCAGTTCTATCAGGGACGGGGTGGCCAAAAACATTCAGTACTTC. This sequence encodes CASSSIRDGVAKNIQYF.

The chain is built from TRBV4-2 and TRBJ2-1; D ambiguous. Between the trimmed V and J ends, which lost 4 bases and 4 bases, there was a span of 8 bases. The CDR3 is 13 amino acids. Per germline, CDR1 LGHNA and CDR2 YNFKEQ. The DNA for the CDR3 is TGTGCCAGCAGCCTCGATGTTTACAATGAGCAGTTCTTC. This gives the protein CASSLDVYNEQFF.

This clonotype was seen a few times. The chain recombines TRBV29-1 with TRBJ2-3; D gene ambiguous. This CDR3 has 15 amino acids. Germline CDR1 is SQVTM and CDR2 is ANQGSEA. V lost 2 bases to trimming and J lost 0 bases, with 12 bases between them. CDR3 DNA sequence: TGCAGCGTTGAAATCGACCCTACTAGCACAGATACGCAGTATTTT. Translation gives CSVEIDPTSTDTQYF.

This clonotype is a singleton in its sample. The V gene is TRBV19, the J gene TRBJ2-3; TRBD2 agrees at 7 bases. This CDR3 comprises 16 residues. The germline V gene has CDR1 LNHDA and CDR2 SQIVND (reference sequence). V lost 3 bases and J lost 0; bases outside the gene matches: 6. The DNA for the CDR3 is TGTGCCAGTAGTATTCGGGGGGATCCTAGCACAGATACGCAGTATTTT. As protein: CASSIRGDPSTDTQYF.

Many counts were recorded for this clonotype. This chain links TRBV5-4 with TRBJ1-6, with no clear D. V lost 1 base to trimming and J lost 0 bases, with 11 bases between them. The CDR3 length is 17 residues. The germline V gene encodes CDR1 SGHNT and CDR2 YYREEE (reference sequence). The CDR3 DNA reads TGTGCCAGCAGCTTGTCTGGTACGAGCTCCTATAATTCACCCCTCCACTTT. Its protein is CASSLSGTSSYNSPLHF.

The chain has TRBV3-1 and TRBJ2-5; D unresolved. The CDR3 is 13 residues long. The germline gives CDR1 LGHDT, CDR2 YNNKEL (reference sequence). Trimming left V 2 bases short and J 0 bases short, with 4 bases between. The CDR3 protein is CASSQRYQETQYF. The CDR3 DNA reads TGTGCCAGCAGCCAACGATACCAAGAGACCCAGTACTTC.

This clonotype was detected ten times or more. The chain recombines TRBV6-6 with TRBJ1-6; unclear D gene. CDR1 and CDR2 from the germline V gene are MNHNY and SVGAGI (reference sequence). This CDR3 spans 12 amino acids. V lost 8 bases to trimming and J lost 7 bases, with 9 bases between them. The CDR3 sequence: CASGLSNSPLHF. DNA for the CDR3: TGTGCCAGCGGACTGTCGAATTCACCCCTCCACTTT.

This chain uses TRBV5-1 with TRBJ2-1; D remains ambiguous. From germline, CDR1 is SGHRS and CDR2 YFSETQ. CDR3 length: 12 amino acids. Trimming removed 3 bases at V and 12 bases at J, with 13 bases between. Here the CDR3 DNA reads TGCGCCAGCAGCTCCACTGGCGTTGGGCAGTTCTTC. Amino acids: CASSSTGVGQFF.

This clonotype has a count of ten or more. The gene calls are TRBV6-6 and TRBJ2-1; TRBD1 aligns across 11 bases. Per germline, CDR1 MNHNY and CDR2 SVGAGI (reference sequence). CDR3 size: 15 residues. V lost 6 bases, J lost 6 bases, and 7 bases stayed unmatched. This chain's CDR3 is CASSEPGQGGNEQFF. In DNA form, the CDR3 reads TGTGCCAGCAGCGAGCCGGGACAGGGGGGCAATGAGCAGTTCTTC.

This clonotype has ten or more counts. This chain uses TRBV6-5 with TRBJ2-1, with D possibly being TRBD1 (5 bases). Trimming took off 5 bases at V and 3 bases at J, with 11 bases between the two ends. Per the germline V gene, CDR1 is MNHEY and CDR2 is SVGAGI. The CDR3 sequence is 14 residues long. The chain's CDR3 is CASSRQGYYNEQFF. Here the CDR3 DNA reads TGTGCCAGCAGTAGGCAGGGCTACTACAATGAGCAGTTCTTC.

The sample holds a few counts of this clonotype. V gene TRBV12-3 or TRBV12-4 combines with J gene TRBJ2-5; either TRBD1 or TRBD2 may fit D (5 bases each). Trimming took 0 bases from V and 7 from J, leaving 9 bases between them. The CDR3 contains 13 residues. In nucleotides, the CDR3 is TGTGCCAGCAGTTTAGCGGGACGGAGGACCCAGTACTTC. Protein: CASSLAGRRTQYF.

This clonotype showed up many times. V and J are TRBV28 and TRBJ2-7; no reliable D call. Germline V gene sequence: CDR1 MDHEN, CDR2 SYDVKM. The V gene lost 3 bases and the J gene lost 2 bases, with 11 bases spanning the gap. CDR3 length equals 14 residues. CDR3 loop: CASSFEQPPYEQYF. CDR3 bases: TGTGCCAGCAGTTTTGAACAGCCACCCTACGAGCAGTACTTC. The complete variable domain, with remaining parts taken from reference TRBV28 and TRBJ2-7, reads DVKVTQSSRYLVKRTGEKVFLECVQDMDHENMFWYRQDPGLGLRLIYFSYDVKMKEKGDIPEGYSVSREKKERFSLILESASTNQTSMYLCASSFEQPPYEQYFGPGTRLTVT.

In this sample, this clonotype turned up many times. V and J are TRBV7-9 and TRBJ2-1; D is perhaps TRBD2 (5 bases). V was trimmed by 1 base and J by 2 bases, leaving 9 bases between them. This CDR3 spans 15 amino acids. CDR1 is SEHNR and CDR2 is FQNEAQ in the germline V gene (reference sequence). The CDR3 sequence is CASSLGGSAYNEQFF. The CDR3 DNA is TGTGCCAGCAGCTTAGGTGGTAGCGCCTACAATGAGCAGTTCTTC. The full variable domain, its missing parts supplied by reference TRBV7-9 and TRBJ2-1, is DTGVSQNPRHKITKRGQNVTFRCDPISEHNRLYWYRQTLGQGPEFLTYFQNEAQLEKSRLLSDRFSAERPKGSFSTLEIQRTEQGDSAMYLCASSLGGSAYNEQFFGPGTRLTVL.

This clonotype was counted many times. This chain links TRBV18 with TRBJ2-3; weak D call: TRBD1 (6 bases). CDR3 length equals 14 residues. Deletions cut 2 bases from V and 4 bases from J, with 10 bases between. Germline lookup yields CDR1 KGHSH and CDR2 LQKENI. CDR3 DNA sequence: TGTGCCAGCTCACCAACAGGGAGTTCAGATACGCAGTATTTT. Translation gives CASSPTGSSDTQYF.

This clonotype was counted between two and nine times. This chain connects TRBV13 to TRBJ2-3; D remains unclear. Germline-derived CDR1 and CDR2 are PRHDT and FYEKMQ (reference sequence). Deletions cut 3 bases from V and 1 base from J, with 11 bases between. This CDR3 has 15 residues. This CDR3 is CASSLSRKGTDTQYF. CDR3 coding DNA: TGTGCCAGCAGCTTGTCCAGGAAAGGCACAGATACGCAGTATTTT.

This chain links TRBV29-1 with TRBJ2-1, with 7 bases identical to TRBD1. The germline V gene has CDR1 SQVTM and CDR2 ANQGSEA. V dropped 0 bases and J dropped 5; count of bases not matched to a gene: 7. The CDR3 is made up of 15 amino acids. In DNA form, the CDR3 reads TGCAGCGTTGAAGATTTCCGGGACAGTAACAATGAGCAGTTCTTC. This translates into CSVEDFRDSNNEQFF.

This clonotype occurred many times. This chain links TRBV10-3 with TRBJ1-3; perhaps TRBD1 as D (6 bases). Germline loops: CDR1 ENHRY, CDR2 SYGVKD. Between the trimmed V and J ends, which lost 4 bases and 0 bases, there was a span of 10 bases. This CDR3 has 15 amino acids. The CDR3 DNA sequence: TGTGCCATCAGTGCAGGGACAATCTCTGGAAACACCATATATTTT. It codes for CAISAGTISGNTIYF.

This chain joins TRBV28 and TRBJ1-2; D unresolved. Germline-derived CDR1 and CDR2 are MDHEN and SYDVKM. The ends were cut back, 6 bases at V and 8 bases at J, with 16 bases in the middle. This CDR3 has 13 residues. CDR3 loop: CASRLQVLGGYTF. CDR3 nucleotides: TGTGCCAGCAGGTTACAAGTCCTTGGCGGCTACACCTTC.

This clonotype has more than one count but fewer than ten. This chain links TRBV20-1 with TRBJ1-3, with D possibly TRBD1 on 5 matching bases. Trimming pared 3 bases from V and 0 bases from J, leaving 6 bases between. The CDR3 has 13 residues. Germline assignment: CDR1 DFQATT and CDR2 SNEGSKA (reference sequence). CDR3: CSARGDSGNTIYF. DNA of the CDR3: TGCAGTGCTAGGGGGGACTCTGGAAACACCATATATTTT.

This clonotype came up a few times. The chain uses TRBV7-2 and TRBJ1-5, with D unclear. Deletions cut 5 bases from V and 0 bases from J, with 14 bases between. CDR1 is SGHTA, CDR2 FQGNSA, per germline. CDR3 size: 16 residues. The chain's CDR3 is CASSLRTAYSNQPQHF. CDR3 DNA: TGTGCCAGCAGCCTTAGGACGGCATATAGCAATCAGCCCCAGCATTTT.

DNA for the CDR3: TGCGCCAGCAGCTTTAGCGGGGGTTCAGATACGCAGTATTTT. Protein product: CASSFSGGSDTQYF. The chain combines TRBV5-1 with TRBJ2-3, with 9 bases fitting TRBD2. The CDR3 extends over 14 amino acids. Germline V CDR1 and CDR2: SGHRS, YFSETQ. V dropped 2 bases and J dropped 4; count of bases not matched to a gene: 2.

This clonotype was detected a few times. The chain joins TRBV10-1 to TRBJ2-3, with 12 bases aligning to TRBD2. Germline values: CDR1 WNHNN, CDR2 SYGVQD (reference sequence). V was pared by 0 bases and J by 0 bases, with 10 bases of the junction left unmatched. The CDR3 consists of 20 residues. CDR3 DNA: TGCGCCAGCAGTGAGTCGACTCTTCTAGCGGGAGGGCCTAGCACAGATACGCAGTATTTT. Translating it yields CASSESTLLAGGPSTDTQYF.

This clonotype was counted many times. CDR3 sequence: CSVPARPNERQGVASTDTQYF. The DNA of the CDR3 is TGCAGCGTTCCCGCCAGGCCTAACGAAAGACAAGGGGTAGCGAGCACAGATACGCAGTATTTT. The V gene is TRBV29-1, the J gene TRBJ2-3; D may be TRBD1 or TRBD2 (5 bases each). The CDR3 contains 21 residues. V lost 5 bases and J 0 bases, leaving 33 bases between the germline ends. Germline V gene lookup returns CDR1 SQVTM and CDR2 ANQGSEA.

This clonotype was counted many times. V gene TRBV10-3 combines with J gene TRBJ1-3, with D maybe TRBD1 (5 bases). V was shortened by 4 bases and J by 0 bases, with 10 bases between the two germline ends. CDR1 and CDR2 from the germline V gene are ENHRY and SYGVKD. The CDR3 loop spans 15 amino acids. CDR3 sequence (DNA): TGTGCCATCAGTGGGGGACGAGACTCTGGAAACACCATATATTTT. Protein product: CAISGGRDSGNTIYF.

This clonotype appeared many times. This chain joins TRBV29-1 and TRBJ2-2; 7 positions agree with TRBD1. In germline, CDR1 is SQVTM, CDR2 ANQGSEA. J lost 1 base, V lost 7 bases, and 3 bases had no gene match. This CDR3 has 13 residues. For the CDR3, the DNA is TGCAGCGGGAGGACAGGGAACACCGGGGAGCTGTTTTTT. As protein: CSGRTGNTGELFF.